Following are 8 T cell receptor beta chains from one sample sequenced in a study of cytotoxic CD8 clonotypes in ibrutinib-treated CLL. Sequencing was performed with immunoSEQ multiplex PCR; in TCRdb, only in-frame clones are kept and a portion is missing. This table holds 90,000 to 150,000 clones, approximately 58% found once. Sequences were derived from PBMCs, sampled after 24 months of ibrutinib treatment. These receptors were collected from a human donor with chronic lymphocytic leukemia.

The rearrangement uses TRBV9 and TRBJ2-3; D could derive from TRBD1 or TRBD2 (5 bases each). Trimming took off 0 bases at V and 3 bases at J, with 11 bases between the two ends. The CDR3 is made up of 15 amino acids. CDR1 is SGDLS and CDR2 is YYNGEE in the germline V gene. The CDR3 sequence is CASSVGARETDTQYF. The CDR3 DNA sequence: TGTGCCAGCAGCGTAGGTGCCAGGGAGACAGATACGCAGTATTTT.

This sequence joins TRBV19 and TRBJ2-7; D may correspond to TRBD1 or TRBD2 (5 bases each). V lost 3 bases and J 4 bases, leaving 16 bases between the germline ends. The CDR3 is 15 residues long. Germline CDR1 reads LNHDA; CDR2 reads SQIVND (reference sequence). The CDR3 here is CASSIQLGVGYEQYF. The CDR3 DNA sequence: TGTGCCAGTAGTATCCAACTAGGGGTTGGGTACGAGCAGTACTTC.

The CDR3 reads CASSLLAGGGTDTQYF. CDR3 nucleotides: TGTGCCAGCAGTTTACTAGCGGGGGGGGGCACAGATACGCAGTATTTT. The chain combines TRBV6-5 with TRBJ2-3; 13 bases are a match to TRBD2. Germline assignment: CDR1 MNHEY and CDR2 SVGAGI. The J segment lost 1 base and the V segment lost 4 bases, leaving 2 bases of the junction unmatched. CDR3 length: 16 residues.

The rearrangement links TRBV6-5 to TRBJ2-7, with D perhaps assigned TRBD1 or TRBD2 (5 bases each). The CDR3 extends over 12 amino acids. Trimming stripped 5 bases from V and 4 bases from J, with 9 bases between. CDR1 and CDR2 from the germline V gene are MNHEY and SVGAGI. The CDR3, as DNA: TGTGCCAGCAGTGGGACGGTATACGAGCAGTACTTC. Its protein is CASSGTVYEQYF.

The rearrangement joins TRBV6-4 to TRBJ2-7; 7 nucleotides agree with TRBD1. V gave up 10 bases and J gave up 2 bases; unmatched junction bases: 5. The length of the CDR3 is 12 residues. The germline V gene encodes CDR1 MRHNA and CDR2 SNTAGT. CDR3 amino acids: CATITGAYEQYF. CDR3 coding DNA: TGTGCCACCATCACAGGGGCCTACGAGCAGTACTTC.

The chain links TRBV13 to TRBJ2-7; D unclear. Looked up from germline, CDR1 is PRHDT and CDR2 is FYEKMQ (reference sequence). The CDR3 totals 14 residues. The V end lost 3 bases, the J end lost 2 bases, and 11 bases lay between the germline ends. In DNA, the CDR3 is TGTGCCAGCAGCTTGGCGGCCACCACCTACGAGCAGTACTTC. Its protein is CASSLAATTYEQYF.

Only a few counts were recorded for this clone. The chain carries TRBV5-1 and TRBJ2-5; possible D gene TRBD2, 5 bases. The CDR3 contains 14 residues. The V end lost 0 bases, the J end lost 4 bases, and 10 bases lay between the germline ends. Germline values: CDR1 SGHRS, CDR2 YFSETQ. CDR3 sequence (DNA): TGCGCCAGCAGCTTGGAACCTAGCCGAGAGACCCAGTACTTC. It codes for CASSLEPSRETQYF.

This clone came up a few times. V gene TRBV6-6 combines with J gene TRBJ1-1; 9 bases are a match to TRBD1. CDR1 MNHNY and CDR2 SVGAGI come from the germline V gene (reference sequence). J was trimmed by 2 bases and V by 2 bases; bases with no gene match: 3. The CDR3 is 15 amino acids. The CDR3 is CASSYVGQGNTEAFF. The CDR3 coding sequence is TGTGCCAGCAGTTACGTGGGACAGGGCAACACTGAAGCTTTCTTT.